Listed below are T cell receptor beta chains from one sample, sequenced in a study of shared clonotypes between healthy human individuals. Profiled with immunoSEQ multiplex PCR; TCRdb holds only in-frame clones, not every one. Of hundreds of thousands of clones detected, roughly 96% appear once; the ten largest clones hold over 0.095%. The specimen was naive CD8+ T cells sorted from blood. These receptors all come from a young woman in good health. CDR3s include the opening cysteine and the closing phenylalanine or tryptophan. Each record gives: J gene, clone size, V gene, D gene, CDR3 protein, CDR3 DNA. D genes are given only for firm matches. Rows give clone size only sometimes, using once, few, many, or a class for an expanded clone.

>TRBJ1-1|NA|TRBV4-1|TRBD1
CASSQDGRRGRQVMEAFF
TGCGCCAGCAGCCAAGATGGGAGGAGGGGGCGCCAGGTGATGGAAGCTTTCTTT
>TRBJ1-1|few|TRBV19|NA
CASSVMNTEAFF
TGTGCCAGTAGTGTGATGAACACTGAAGCTTTCTTT
>TRBJ2-2|NA|TRBV7-9|NA
CASSLGGAGGELFF
TGTGCCAGCAGCTTGGGTGGGGCTGGCGGGGAGCTGTTTTTT
>TRBJ2-3|NA|TRBV7-9|TRBD2
CASSHSGRAYTQYF
TGTGCCAGCAGCCACAGCGGGAGGGCATATACGCAGTATTTT
>TRBJ1-2|NA|TRBV28|NA
CASSLSAGGDYGYTF
TGTGCCAGCAGTTTATCCGCAGGCGGGGACTATGGCTACACCTTC
>TRBJ2-7|NA|TRBV2|NA
CASSEEPTRTYEQYF
TGTGCCAGCAGTGAGGAGCCCACTAGGACCTACGAGCAGTACTTC
>TRBJ2-3|once|TRBV27|TRBD2
CASSPRAGGLADTQYF
TGTGCCAGCAGTCCCCGAGCGGGAGGGCTCGCAGATACGCAGTATTTT
>TRBJ2-7|NA|TRBV5-1|NA
CASSLGGEQYF
TGCGCCAGCAGCCTAGGGGGGGAGCAGTACTTC
>TRBJ2-2|NA|TRBV5-1|TRBD2
CASSFLAGGTNTGELFF
TGCGCCAGCAGCTTTTTAGCGGGAGGAACGAACACCGGGGAGCTGTTTTTT
>TRBJ2-2|NA|TRBV28|NA
CASRGTGELFF
TGTGCCAGCAGAGGAACCGGGGAGCTGTTTTTT
>TRBJ1-4|NA|TRBV7-9|NA
CASSPPGAVKLFF
TGTGCCAGCAGCCCGCCAGGGGCTGTGAAACTGTTTTTT
>TRBJ2-7|NA|TRBV7-9|NA
CASSPNPALALSYEQYF
TGTGCCAGCAGCCCGAACCCAGCGTTAGCACTTTCCTACGAGCAGTACTTC
>TRBJ1-1|NA|TRBV28|NA
CASTLGWRTPNTEAFF
TGTGCCAGCACCTTAGGATGGAGGACCCCCAACACTGAAGCTTTCTTT
>TRBJ2-7|NA|TRBV28|NA
CASSLFAPPGEQYF
TGTGCCAGCAGTCTATTTGCTCCACCGGGCGAGCAGTACTTC
>TRBJ1-3|once|TRBV28|NA
CASSSGQGSGNTIYF
TGTGCCAGCAGTTCCGGTCAGGGCTCTGGAAACACCATATATTTT
>TRBJ1-1|once|TRBV5-6|NA
CASERIGNTEAFF
TGTGCCAGCGAGAGGATCGGGAACACTGAAGCTTTCTTT
>TRBJ1-1|NA|TRBV5-1|TRBD1
CASSFGQGRTEAFF
TGCGCCAGCAGCTTCGGACAGGGGCGCACTGAAGCTTTCTTT
>TRBJ2-1|once|TRBV7-9|NA
CASSPVLALYNEQFF
TGTGCCAGCAGCCCAGTTTTGGCTCTGTACAATGAGCAGTTCTTC